A selection of T cell receptor beta chains follows, all from one sample in a study of T cells in Graves' hyperthyroidism and ophthalmopathy. In TCRdb, the multiplex PCR reads were re-called with MiXCR into one record per CDR3 protein. The table includes roughly 630,000 distinct CDR3 sequences, 15% to 19% detected once. Sequenced: blood. These receptors were taken from a woman in her twenties or thirties with Graves' hyperthyroidism. Each CDR3 is given with its conserved first and last residue. D genes are given only for firm matches. Size values are once, few and many counts, or a class for expanded clones, and some rows have none.

cdr3_nt,cdr3_aa,v_call,d_call,clone_size,j_call
TGCAGTGCTAGAACAGCGACGTATGGCTACACCTTC,CSARTATYGYTF,TRBV20-1,NA,NA,TRBJ1-2
TGTGCCAGCAGCGGGACAGGGACTACCTACGAGCAGTACTTC,CASSGTGTTYEQYF,TRBV4-2,TRBD1,NA,TRBJ2-7
TGTGCCAGCAGTGCCAATGGACTGTACACAGATACGCAGTATTTT,CASSANGLYTDTQYF,TRBV6-1,NA,NA,TRBJ2-3
TGTGCCAGCAGTTTATTTCGACAGGCCCTCTATAATTCACCCCTCCACTTT,CASSLFRQALYNSPLHF,TRBV28,NA,NA,TRBJ1-6
TGCAGCGTTGAATTTAGCGGGGGAAGCACAGATACGCAGTATTTT,CSVEFSGGSTDTQYF,TRBV29-1,TRBD2,few,TRBJ2-3
TGTGCCAGCAGCTCAGTGGGGACGGCTGGCGGGGAGCTGTTTTTT,CASSSVGTAGGELFF,TRBV7-2,NA,many,TRBJ2-2
TGTGCCAGCAGCTTAGGAGGAAGGATGGGAGGAGAGACCCAGTACTTC,CASSLGGRMGGETQYF,TRBV7-3,NA,many,TRBJ2-5
TGTGCCAGCAGCTTAGCCAGTGAGCAGTACTTC,CASSLASEQYF,TRBV11-2,NA,many,TRBJ2-7
TGTGCCAGCAGCCTGGACAGAAATCAGCCCCAGCATTTT,CASSLDRNQPQHF,TRBV3-1,NA,many,TRBJ1-5
TGCAGTGCTAATTTCGTGGGAAATAGCAATCAGCCCCAGCATTTT,CSANFVGNSNQPQHF,TRBV20-1,NA,many,TRBJ1-5
TGTGCCAGCAGCACTTTGGGCGTGGCTATGACTGAAGCTTTCTTT,CASSTLGVAMTEAFF,TRBV2,NA,many,TRBJ1-1
TGTGCCAGCAGTCCGCTGGCTCAGCCCCAGCATTTT,CASSPLAQPQHF,TRBV28,NA,few,TRBJ1-5
TGTGCCACCAGCCCAGAAAGGGGGCCCGGGGCCAACGTCCTGACTTTC,CATSPERGPGANVLTF,TRBV15,TRBD1,NA,TRBJ2-6
TGTGCCAGCAGCCAAGACTTGGGGTCTGGGGCCAACGTCCTGACTTTC,CASSQDLGSGANVLTF,TRBV3-1,NA,many,TRBJ2-6
TGTGCCAGCAGCTCCGGGGGGGGGGGCACCTACGAGCAGTACTTC,CASSSGGGGTYEQYF,TRBV11-2,TRBD2,many,TRBJ2-7
TGTGCCAGCATAAAGGACAGGGGTTTCGGCAATGAGCAGTTCTTC,CASIKDRGFGNEQFF,TRBV6-1,TRBD1,many,TRBJ2-1
TGTGCCAGCAGTTACGGAACCGGGACAGGCCGCAATCAGCCCCAGCATTTT,CASSYGTGTGRNQPQHF,TRBV6-2/TRBV6-3,TRBD1,many,TRBJ1-5
TGTGCCAGCAGCTTAAGTACGGACATTTACGAGCAGTACTTC,CASSLSTDIYEQYF,TRBV11-1,NA,NA,TRBJ2-7
TGTGCCAGCAGTTTGTGGGACAGGCCTGAGTATGGCTACACCTTC,CASSLWDRPEYGYTF,TRBV6-1,TRBD1,many,TRBJ1-2
TGTGCCAGCTCACCGGGGGTGGCCCAATACGAGCAGTACTTC,CASSPGVAQYEQYF,TRBV18,NA,many,TRBJ2-7
TGCGCCAGCAGCTTGGTTAGCGTCGATGAGCAGTTCTTC,CASSLVSVDEQFF,TRBV5-1,NA,many,TRBJ2-1
TGCAGTGCGAATGACAGGGGCCCTCTGGACAATGAGCAGTTCTTC,CSANDRGPLDNEQFF,TRBV20-1,TRBD1,many,TRBJ2-1
TGTGCCAGCAGCCTTAGAGGGACAGGGGCCACTGAAGCTTTCTTT,CASSLRGTGATEAFF,TRBV7-9,TRBD1,NA,TRBJ1-1
TGTGCCAGCAGCTGGCGGACAGGGGGTATACAAGAGACCCAGTACTTC,CASSWRTGGIQETQYF,TRBV5-4,TRBD1,many,TRBJ2-5
TGTGCCAGCAGTGAAGACCATAATTGGGGCACTGAAGCTTTCTTT,CASSEDHNWGTEAFF,TRBV12-3/TRBV12-4,NA,NA,TRBJ1-1
TGTGCCAGCAGCCTGAACAGGGGCACAGATACGCAGTATTTT,CASSLNRGTDTQYF,TRBV7-2,NA,many,TRBJ2-3
TGTGCCAGCAGCCCCGGGACAGGGGGCTTCAGAAACACCATATATTTT,CASSPGTGGFRNTIYF,TRBV7-8,TRBD1,NA,TRBJ1-3
TGTGCCATCAGTGATGAGGGGGTAGACTATGGCTACACCTTC,CAISDEGVDYGYTF,TRBV10-3,NA,many,TRBJ1-2
TGTGCCACCAGCACAGGGCTAGGGGAGACCCAGTACTTC,CATSTGLGETQYF,TRBV24-1,NA,few,TRBJ2-5